The rows below give T cell receptor beta chains drawn from one sample of a study of T-cell reconstitution after alpha-beta-depleted transplantation in children. TCRdb itself ran the PCR reads through MiXCR, one entry per CDR3 protein. The table has about 110,000 distinct CDR3 sequences, 9% to 12% seen once. The sequenced sample was PBMCs from the stem cell graft donor, obtained from the stem cell graft. Receptors originate from a human donor who donated a stem cell graft to a child with acute lymphoblastic leukemia. Each CDR3 is given with its conserved first and last residue. A D gene is named only where the DNA matches it firmly. Some rows mark clone size as missing; the rest say once, few, many or name a class of expanded clone.

clone_size: many
j_call: TRBJ2-7
d_call: .
v_call: TRBV9
cdr3_nt: TGTGCCAGCAGCGCCCCCGGGGAGGTGGACGAGCAGTACTTC
cdr3_aa: CASSAPGEVDEQYF

clone_size: many
j_call: TRBJ1-4
d_call: TRBD1
v_call: TRBV27
cdr3_nt: TGTGCCAGCAGTCCTTTGAGGACAGGGGGCGCGTGCCTTAATGAAAAACTGTTTTTT
cdr3_aa: CASSPLRTGGACLNEKLFF

clone_size: many
j_call: TRBJ2-7
d_call: TRBD2
v_call: TRBV5-1
cdr3_nt: TGCGCCAGCAGCTGGGGGAGCGGGGGCTCCTACGAGCAGTACTTC
cdr3_aa: CASSWGSGGSYEQYF

clone_size: .
j_call: TRBJ2-1
d_call: .
v_call: TRBV11-3
cdr3_nt: TGTGCCAGCAGTGGCGGTCGAGTCTCCTACAATGAGCAGTTCTTC
cdr3_aa: CASSGGRVSYNEQFF

clone_size: many
j_call: TRBJ1-6
d_call: .
v_call: TRBV25-1
cdr3_nt: TGTGCCAGCAGGCCCCAGGGACGTAAGAATTCACCCCTCCACTTT
cdr3_aa: CASRPQGRKNSPLHF

clone_size: many
j_call: TRBJ2-2
d_call: .
v_call: TRBV5-1
cdr3_nt: TGCGCCAGCAGCTTATCGGGACAAAGGGACACCGGGGAGCTGTTTTTT
cdr3_aa: CASSLSGQRDTGELFF

clone_size: many
j_call: TRBJ1-5
d_call: TRBD1
v_call: TRBV5-1
cdr3_nt: TGCGCCAGCAGCTTCGACAGGGACCAGCCCCAGCATTTT
cdr3_aa: CASSFDRDQPQHF

clone_size: many
j_call: TRBJ1-4
d_call: .
v_call: TRBV20-1
cdr3_nt: TGCAGTGCTAAACAACCGGGGGGGGCACGTGAAAAACTGTTTTTT
cdr3_aa: CSAKQPGGAREKLFF

clone_size: many
j_call: TRBJ1-5
d_call: .
v_call: TRBV28
cdr3_nt: TGTGCCAGCAGTTTAGAGAACAGAAATCAGCCCCAGCATTTT
cdr3_aa: CASSLENRNQPQHF

clone_size: many
j_call: TRBJ2-5
d_call: TRBD2
v_call: TRBV20-1
cdr3_nt: TGCAGTGCTAGCCTTCCTAGCGGGAGAGGATTAGAGACCCAGTACTTC
cdr3_aa: CSASLPSGRGLETQYF

clone_size: .
j_call: TRBJ1-4
d_call: TRBD1
v_call: TRBV7-2
cdr3_nt: TGTGCCAGCAGCTTAGGCTACGGACAGGCGGGAAAACTGTTTTTT
cdr3_aa: CASSLGYGQAGKLFF

clone_size: many
j_call: TRBJ1-3
d_call: .
v_call: TRBV7-6
cdr3_nt: TGTGCCAGCAGCTTACAGGGGAACACCATATATTTT
cdr3_aa: CASSLQGNTIYF

clone_size: many
j_call: TRBJ2-3
d_call: TRBD2
v_call: TRBV5-1
cdr3_nt: TGCGCCAGCAGTTATTACCGACTAGCGGGACCTAGCACAGATACGCAGTATTTT
cdr3_aa: CASSYYRLAGPSTDTQYF

clone_size: many
j_call: TRBJ2-7
d_call: .
v_call: TRBV27
cdr3_nt: TGTGCCAGCAGCCTTCGGGGGCAAGTCGACGAGCAGTACTTC
cdr3_aa: CASSLRGQVDEQYF

clone_size: many
j_call: TRBJ1-1
d_call: TRBD1
v_call: TRBV27
cdr3_nt: TGTGCCAGCAGTTTATCACGACAGGGGAACACTGAAGCTTTCTTT
cdr3_aa: CASSLSRQGNTEAFF

clone_size: many
j_call: TRBJ2-3
d_call: TRBD2
v_call: TRBV29-1
cdr3_nt: TGCAGCGTAGATCGGTCTAGCGGGGTGAGCACAGATACGCAGTATTTT
cdr3_aa: CSVDRSSGVSTDTQYF

clone_size: many
j_call: TRBJ2-1
d_call: TRBD2
v_call: TRBV7-2
cdr3_nt: TGTGCCAGCAGGTCCGGGACTAGCGGGAGCTTTGAGCAGTTCTTC
cdr3_aa: CASRSGTSGSFEQFF

clone_size: many
j_call: TRBJ2-3
d_call: .
v_call: TRBV20-1
cdr3_nt: TGCAGTGCTGGAGACTCTAGAAGCACAGATACGCAGTATTTT
cdr3_aa: CSAGDSRSTDTQYF

clone_size: many
j_call: TRBJ1-1
d_call: .
v_call: TRBV12-3/TRBV12-4
cdr3_nt: TGTGCCAGCAGTTACCACAGGGTAGGGAACACTGAAGCTTTCTTT
cdr3_aa: CASSYHRVGNTEAFF

clone_size: many
j_call: TRBJ2-5
d_call: TRBD1
v_call: TRBV20-1
cdr3_nt: TGCAGTGCTAGAGATTGGACAGGGCAACAAGAGACCCAGTACTTC
cdr3_aa: CSARDWTGQQETQYF

clone_size: many
j_call: TRBJ2-5
d_call: TRBD1
v_call: TRBV6-2/TRBV6-3
cdr3_nt: TGTGCCAGCAAAGAATGGGACAGGGACCAAGAGACCCAGTACTTC
cdr3_aa: CASKEWDRDQETQYF

clone_size: many
j_call: TRBJ2-1
d_call: TRBD1
v_call: TRBV3-1
cdr3_nt: TGTGCCAGCAGCCAACGACAGGGTAAGGATGAGCAGTTCTTC
cdr3_aa: CASSQRQGKDEQFF

clone_size: many
j_call: TRBJ2-5
d_call: .
v_call: TRBV20-1
cdr3_nt: TGCACCGCTGAATCTAGAGTCGAGACCCAGTACTTC
cdr3_aa: CTAESRVETQYF

clone_size: .
j_call: TRBJ2-1
d_call: TRBD1
v_call: TRBV5-4
cdr3_nt: TGTGCCAGCAGAGACAGGGGGAACAATGAGCAGTTCTTC
cdr3_aa: CASRDRGNNEQFF

clone_size: many
j_call: TRBJ1-2
d_call: TRBD1
v_call: TRBV5-1
cdr3_nt: TGCGCCAGCAGCTTTGGAGAAACGACAGGGGGCTATGGCTACACCTTC
cdr3_aa: CASSFGETTGGYGYTF

clone_size: many
j_call: TRBJ1-5
d_call: .
v_call: TRBV12-3/TRBV12-4
cdr3_nt: TGTGCCAGCAGTTTCGCGGACAGCGGCAATCAGCCCCAGCATTTT
cdr3_aa: CASSFADSGNQPQHF

clone_size: many
j_call: TRBJ2-7
d_call: .
v_call: TRBV29-1
cdr3_nt: TGCAGCGCCCAGACAGGAACCTCCTACGAGCAGTACTTC
cdr3_aa: CSAQTGTSYEQYF

clone_size: .
j_call: TRBJ2-4
d_call: TRBD1
v_call: TRBV5-1
cdr3_nt: TGCGCCAGCAGCCCCCGGGACAGGGTGGGAAACATTCAGTACTTC
cdr3_aa: CASSPRDRVGNIQYF

clone_size: many
j_call: TRBJ2-7
d_call: TRBD2
v_call: TRBV6-5
cdr3_nt: TGTGCCAGCAGTTACCCCATAGCGGGGTCCTACGAGCAGTACTTC
cdr3_aa: CASSYPIAGSYEQYF

clone_size: many
j_call: TRBJ2-5
d_call: .
v_call: TRBV20-1
cdr3_nt: TGCAGTGCTCCCTTTCGACAGTCCCCTGGTTTGGTAATGCAAGAGACCCAGTACTTC
cdr3_aa: CSAPFRQSPGLVMQETQYF

clone_size: .
j_call: TRBJ2-3
d_call: TRBD2
v_call: TRBV4-3
cdr3_nt: TGCGCCAGCAGCCAAGCCCCCCGGGGGGGGACTGGCACAGATACGCAGTATTTT
cdr3_aa: CASSQAPRGGTGTDTQYF

clone_size: many
j_call: TRBJ2-5
d_call: .
v_call: TRBV4-1
cdr3_nt: TGCGCCAGCAGCCCCGAAGAGACCCAGTACTTC
cdr3_aa: CASSPEETQYF

clone_size: many
j_call: TRBJ1-5
d_call: .
v_call: TRBV28
cdr3_nt: TGTGCCAGCAGTTTAGAGGGAAGAACGGGGAGCAATCAGCCCCAGCATTTT
cdr3_aa: CASSLEGRTGSNQPQHF

clone_size: .
j_call: TRBJ2-3
d_call: .
v_call: TRBV27
cdr3_nt: TGTGCCAGCAGTTCTCGGGGGACCCCCGGTACGCAGTATTTT
cdr3_aa: CASSSRGTPGTQYF

clone_size: many
j_call: TRBJ2-3
d_call: .
v_call: TRBV29-1
cdr3_nt: TGCAGCGTTGAAGGGGGGGCGCGCGATACGCAGTATTTT
cdr3_aa: CSVEGGARDTQYF

clone_size: many
j_call: TRBJ2-1
d_call: .
v_call: TRBV27
cdr3_nt: TGTGCCAGCAGTTTTGGCTACAATGAGCAGTTCTTC
cdr3_aa: CASSFGYNEQFF

clone_size: .
j_call: TRBJ2-7
d_call: .
v_call: TRBV4-3
cdr3_nt: TGCGCCAGCAGCCAAGAGTCTGACAGGAGCTCCTACGAGCAGTACTTC
cdr3_aa: CASSQESDRSSYEQYF

clone_size: few
j_call: TRBJ1-2
d_call: TRBD1
v_call: TRBV5-6
cdr3_nt: TGTGCCAGCATCCTAAGGGACAGGGGGCCTCGCTATGGCTACACCTTC
cdr3_aa: CASILRDRGPRYGYTF

clone_size: many
j_call: TRBJ2-7
d_call: TRBD2
v_call: TRBV6-1
cdr3_nt: TGTGCCAGCAGAGCTGGGACTAGCGCTATCTACGAGCAGTACTTC
cdr3_aa: CASRAGTSAIYEQYF

clone_size: many
j_call: TRBJ2-1
d_call: TRBD2
v_call: TRBV5-1
cdr3_nt: TGCGCCAGCAGGTACGGACTAGCGGGAGGCAATGAGCAGTTCTTC
cdr3_aa: CASRYGLAGGNEQFF

clone_size: many
j_call: TRBJ2-1
d_call: .
v_call: TRBV9
cdr3_nt: TGTGCCAGCAGCTCTCGACAGAGCTCCTACAATGAGCAGTTCTTC
cdr3_aa: CASSSRQSSYNEQFF

clone_size: many
j_call: TRBJ2-3
d_call: .
v_call: TRBV5-8
cdr3_nt: TGTGCCAGCAGCGCCGAATCCACAGATACGCAGTATTTT
cdr3_aa: CASSAESTDTQYF

clone_size: .
j_call: TRBJ2-6
d_call: .
v_call: TRBV4-3
cdr3_nt: TGCGCCAGCAGCCAAGATGTGGGGGCTGGGGCCAACGTCCTGACTTTC
cdr3_aa: CASSQDVGAGANVLTF

clone_size: many
j_call: TRBJ2-1
d_call: .
v_call: TRBV12-3/TRBV12-4
cdr3_nt: TGTGCCAGCAGCCTCCGGATCCATGAGCAGTTCTTC
cdr3_aa: CASSLRIHEQFF

clone_size: many
j_call: TRBJ2-7
d_call: .
v_call: TRBV15
cdr3_nt: TGTGCCACCAGCAGAGGGGCCCAGCTGAACTACGAGCAGTACTTC
cdr3_aa: CATSRGAQLNYEQYF